Below, 21 T cell receptor beta chains from the same sample are listed, as sequenced in a study of blood T cell repertoires in COVID-19. Produced via immunoSEQ multiplex PCR; TCRdb's table is partial and in-frame only. The sample contains around 93,000 clones, around 80% of which appear only once. The sequencing sample was made of peripheral blood. These receptors originate from a man aged 55-75 years with acute or convalescent COVID-19.

V gene TRBV11-2 combines with J gene TRBJ2-2; 9 bases map to TRBD2. Germline loops: CDR1 SGHAT, CDR2 FQNNGV. The V segment lost 4 bases and the J segment 3 bases; nucleotides outside the gene matches: 3. The CDR3 runs to 15 residues. The CDR3 is CASSSGLAYTGELFF. For the CDR3, the DNA is TGTGCCAGCAGCTCTGGACTAGCGTACACCGGGGAGCTGTTTTTT.

The V call is TRBV6-5, the J call TRBJ2-3, with D perhaps TRBD1 (6 bases). V lost 2 bases, J lost 0 bases, and 9 bases lay in between. Looked up from germline, CDR1 is MNHEY and CDR2 is SVGAGI. CDR3 length equals 15 residues. The DNA of the CDR3 is TGTGCCAGCAGTTACGATACAGGGAGCACAGATACGCAGTATTTT. It codes for CASSYDTGSTDTQYF.

The CDR3 spells CAWSGTSGGATQYF. The DNA for the CDR3 is TGTGCCTGGAGTGGGACTAGCGGGGGGGCCACCCAGTACTTC. This sequence joins TRBV30 and TRBJ2-5; 15 nucleotides match TRBD2. CDR3 size: 14 residues. CDR1 and CDR2 from the germline V gene are GTSNPN and SVGIG (reference sequence). After removal of 1 base from V and 8 bases from J, the junction contained 2 bases not matched to a gene.

This rearrangement joins TRBV12-3 or TRBV12-4 to TRBJ1-1; no clear D gene. Trimming left V 3 bases short and J 4 bases short, with 6 bases between. CDR3 length equals 12 residues. CDR3 loop: CASSLRSTEAFF. For the CDR3, the DNA is TGTGCCAGCAGTTTGAGGAGCACTGAAGCTTTCTTT.

The table lists this clone with a count of one. The chain uses TRBV29-1 and TRBJ2-3; 9 bases are a match to TRBD1. CDR1 and CDR2 (germline): SQVTM, ANQGSEA. The CDR3 has 15 residues. This CDR3 reads CATNRGQASTDTQYF. Here the CDR3 DNA reads TGCGCGACCAACAGGGGGCAGGCCAGCACAGATACGCAGTATTTT.

This clone was counted a few times. This chain connects TRBV9 to TRBJ2-7; TRBD2 agrees at 9 bases. V lost 2 bases to trimming and J lost 5 bases; unmatched junction nucleotides: 8. Germline assignment: CDR1 SGDLS and CDR2 YYNGEE. The CDR3 extends over 15 amino acids. The CDR3 spells CASSVILAGKNEQYV. The DNA for the CDR3 is TGTGCCAGCAGCGTCATCCTAGCGGGAAAGAACGAGCAGTACGTC.

This clone showed up just once. The chain uses TRBV10-2 and TRBJ1-5; possible D gene TRBD1, 6 bases. Trimming stripped 6 bases from V and 2 bases from J, with 14 bases between. The CDR3 is 15 residues long. The germline CDR1 and CDR2 sequences are WSHSY and SAAADI. The CDR3 sequence is CASRMYRDGNQPQHF. DNA for the CDR3: TGCGCCAGCAGGATGTACAGGGACGGCAATCAGCCCCAGCATTTT.

The V call is TRBV24-1, the J call TRBJ1-2; possible D gene TRBD1, 5 bases. V was pared by 4 bases and J by 2 bases, with 10 bases between. The length of the CDR3 is 14 residues. Per germline, CDR1 KGHDR and CDR2 SFDVKD. The CDR3, as DNA: TGTGCCACCAGTGAGGGGGGACGGAACTATGGCTACACCTTC. The encoded protein is CATSEGGRNYGYTF.

This chain links TRBV30 with TRBJ2-3, with 7 bases lining up with TRBD2. With V trimmed by 2 bases and J by 8 bases, 25 bases remained unmatched. CDR1 is GTSNPN and CDR2 is SVGIG in the germline V gene (reference sequence). The CDR3 contains 19 residues. The CDR3 DNA reads TGTGCCTGGAGTCGAACGGGCGGGGGTCCATCCCCCCTTCGGGGTACGCAGTATTTT. It codes for CAWSRTGGGPSPLRGTQYF.

The gene calls are TRBV5-4 and TRBJ2-7; 7 bases agree with TRBD2. The CDR3 runs 15 residues. With V trimmed by 2 bases and J by 1 base, 6 bases remained unmatched. Germline CDR1 SGHNT, CDR2 YYREEE (reference sequence). The CDR3 loop is CASSFAGDTSYEQYF. CDR3 bases: TGTGCCAGCAGCTTTGCGGGGGATACATCCTACGAGCAGTACTTC.

This clone was picked up a small number of times. V usage is TRBV4-1 and J usage is TRBJ1-2; weak D call: TRBD1 (6 bases). Germline V gene data show CDR1 as MGHRA and CDR2 as YSYEKL. The CDR3 extends over 15 amino acids. The V end was cut by 0 bases, the J end by 6 bases, with 14 bases between. CDR3 sequence (DNA): TGCGCCAGCAGCCAAGATCTAAGGGGGTACCATGGCTACACCTTC. Protein sequence: CASSQDLRGYHGYTF.

This clone was found once. The rearrangement links TRBV5-1 to TRBJ2-1; perhaps TRBD2 as D (5 bases). The CDR3 sequence is 16 residues long. The germline V and J ends were trimmed by 0 bases and 0 bases, with 10 bases remaining between them. CDR1 SGHRS and CDR2 YFSETQ come from the germline V gene. This chain's CDR3 is CASSLDTGSSYNEQFF. The DNA for the CDR3 is TGCGCCAGCAGCTTGGATACGGGGAGCTCCTACAATGAGCAGTTCTTC.

V gene TRBV7-8 combines with J gene TRBJ1-2, with D possibly matching TRBD1 (5 bases). V shed 2 bases and J shed 4 bases, with 8 bases lying between them. CDR1 is SGHVS, CDR2 FQNEAQ, per germline. This CDR3 comprises 13 residues. CDR3 region: CASSLRGSYGYTF. CDR3 DNA sequence: TGTGCCAGCAGCTTAAGGGGAAGCTATGGCTACACCTTC.

V is TRBV24-1 and J is TRBJ2-3; D perhaps matches TRBD1 (5 bases). The germline V gene has CDR1 KGHDR and CDR2 SFDVKD. This CDR3 has 16 amino acids. With 5 bases removed from V and 4 bases from J, the gap between germline ends came to 18 bases. This chain's CDR3 is CATSALRENFADTQYF. The CDR3 DNA is TGTGCCACCAGTGCACTCAGGGAAAATTTCGCAGATACGCAGTATTTT.

The chain is built from TRBV28 and TRBJ1-5; D might be TRBD1 (5 bases). Germline V gene data show CDR1 as MDHEN and CDR2 as SYDVKM. Trimming removed 7 bases at V and 4 bases at J, with 8 bases between. The CDR3 consists of 12 residues. CDR3 sequence reads: CASIAGNQPQHF. The CDR3 region has the DNA TGTGCCAGCATCGCAGGGAATCAGCCCCAGCATTTT.

The chain joins TRBV3-1 (or the pseudogene TRBV3-2) to TRBJ1-2, with 9 positions matching TRBD1. V lost 2 bases, J lost 5 bases, and 3 bases stayed unmatched. CDR1 and CDR2 (germline): LGHDT, YNNKEL (reference sequence). CDR3 length equals 14 residues. The CDR3 sequence: CASSQHGQGYGYTF. CDR3 nucleotide sequence: TGTGCCAGCAGCCAACACGGACAGGGGTATGGCTACACCTTC.

The rearrangement uses TRBV6-2 or TRBV6-3 and TRBJ2-3; 15 bases agree with TRBD2. After removal of 2 bases from V and 0 bases from J, the junction contained 6 bases not matched to a gene. Germline V gene sequence: CDR1 MNHEY, CDR2 SVGEGT. This CDR3 has 19 amino acids. The CDR3 DNA follows: TGTGCCAGCAGTTACACTGGACTAGCGGGAGGGACTAGCACAGATACGCAGTATTTT. The encoded protein is CASSYTGLAGGTSTDTQYF.

The chain recombines TRBV21-1 with TRBJ2-1; the D call TRBD1 from the table was never checked on the DNA. TRBV21-1 is noted as a pseudogene. This CDR3 is built from 15 residues. CDR3 sequence reads: CASSAYRGSYGEQFF. The CDR3 DNA is TGTGCCAGCAGCGCATACAGGGGGTCGTATGGTGAGCAGTTCTTC.

This chain joins TRBV4-3 and TRBJ1-3; D might be TRBD1 (6 bases). This CDR3 region has 15 residues. The germline V gene encodes CDR1 LGHNA and CDR2 YSLEER. Trimming shortened V by 6 bases and J by 0 bases, and 12 bases separated the two germline ends. CDR3 sequence: CASSSNRDSGNTIYF. The CDR3 coding sequence is TGCGCCAGCAGTTCAAACAGGGACTCTGGAAACACCATATATTTT.

This clone was observed many times. The gene calls are TRBV20-1 and TRBJ2-7, with 11 bases matching TRBD2. With 3 bases clipped from V and 0 bases from J, the junction kept 16 bases outside the gene matches. This CDR3 region has 19 residues. Germline CDR1 and CDR2: DFQATT and SNEGSKA (reference sequence). For the CDR3, the DNA is TGCAGTGCTAGTTGCCCTCTAGCGGGAGGCCACGGAAGCTCCTACGAGCAGTACGTC. Amino acid sequence: CSASCPLAGGHGSSYEQYV.

The chain joins TRBV5-1 to TRBJ1-4, with D perhaps matching TRBD1 (5 bases). CDR1 is SGHRS and CDR2 is YFSETQ in the germline V gene. CDR3 length equals 16 residues. Trimming shortened V by 3 bases and J by 3 bases, and 15 bases separated the two germline ends. CDR3 sequence (DNA): TGCGCCAGCAGCTGGGCAGGGCTGGCCGCTAATGAAAAACTGTTTTTT. It is translated as CASSWAGLAANEKLFF.